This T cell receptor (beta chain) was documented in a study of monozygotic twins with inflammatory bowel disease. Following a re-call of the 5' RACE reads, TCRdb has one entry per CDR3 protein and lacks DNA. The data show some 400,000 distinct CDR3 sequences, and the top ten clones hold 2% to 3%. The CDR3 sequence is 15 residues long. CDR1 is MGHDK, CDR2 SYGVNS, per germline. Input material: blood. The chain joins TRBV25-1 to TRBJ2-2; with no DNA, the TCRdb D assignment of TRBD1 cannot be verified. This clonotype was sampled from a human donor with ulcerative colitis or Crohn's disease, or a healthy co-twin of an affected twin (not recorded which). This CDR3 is CASSATGVGTGELFF.